The rows below give T cell receptor beta chains drawn from one sample of a study of cytomegalovirus exposure and HLA in healthy donors. TCRdb's table, derived via immunoSEQ multiplex PCR, lists solely in-frame clones and lacks some. Altogether tens of thousands of clones are present, roughly 94% being singletons, with the ten largest covering 4% to 5.5%. The sample comprised PBMCs. The origin of the receptors is a man aged 18-30 years in good health and CMV-seropositive. Both conserved end residues are part of each CDR3. Fields, in order: V gene, J gene, clone size, D gene, CDR3 DNA, CDR3 protein. The D gene is left open where the match is weak. Clone size is given for some rows only: seen once, a few or many times, or a class if the clone is expanded.

TRBV9,TRBJ2-1,.,.,TGTGCCAGCAGCCCACGGACGCCACAGGCCTACAATGAGCAGTTCTTC,CASSPRTPQAYNEQFF
TRBV5-1,TRBJ2-2,.,TRBD2,TGCGCCAGCAGCTTGGGGTCTAGCGGGAGGGCCGACACCGGGGAGCTGTTTTTT,CASSLGSSGRADTGELFF
TRBV4-2,TRBJ1-1,.,.,TGTGCCAGCAGCCAAGACGGGGGAGCTTTCTTT,CASSQDGGAFF
TRBV7-3,TRBJ2-3,.,TRBD2,TGTGCCAGCAGCCCAGATAGGAGCGGGGGATTACGAGATACGCAGTATTTT,CASSPDRSGGLRDTQYF
TRBV4-1,TRBJ1-1,.,TRBD1,TGCGCCAGCAGCCAAGCCAGTATCCAGGGGGTGAACACTGAAGCTTTCTTT,CASSQASIQGVNTEAFF
TRBV27,TRBJ1-2,.,TRBD1,TGTGCCACCAGGGCAGGGGGTGGCTACACCTTC,CATRAGGGYTF
TRBV27,TRBJ1-5,.,.,TGTGCCAGCAGTTTACGAGGGGGTGGACAGCCCCAGCATTTT,CASSLRGGGQPQHF
TRBV10-2,TRBJ1-2,.,.,TGCGCCAGCAGTGAGCAGGGGCAATCTTATGGCTACACCTTC,CASSEQGQSYGYTF
TRBV6-5,TRBJ2-5,.,TRBD1,TGTGCCAGCAGTGGACAGGGGGCAGGGACCCAGTACTTC,CASSGQGAGTQYF
TRBV6-5,TRBJ1-2,.,.,TGTGCCAGCAGTTACCTTTCCAGGGTAAATGGCTACACCTTC,CASSYLSRVNGYTF
TRBV7-2,TRBJ2-7,.,.,TGTGCCAGCAGCCTCCCCATCGGGTATCATGCCTACGAGCAGTACTTC,CASSLPIGYHAYEQYF
TRBV11-2,TRBJ2-7,once,TRBD1,TGTGCCAGCAGCTTAAAACAGGGGGGAACCTACGAGCAGTACTTC,CASSLKQGGTYEQYF
TRBV27,TRBJ2-1,.,TRBD2,TGTGCCAGCAAGCCAGCGGGAGCAGTCAATGAGCAGTTCTTC,CASKPAGAVNEQFF
TRBV5-6,TRBJ2-4,.,TRBD2,TGTGCCAGCAGCTTGCTAGCGGGGCCGAGAGGAAACATTCAGTACTTC,CASSLLAGPRGNIQYF
TRBV11-2,TRBJ2-7,.,TRBD1,TGTGCCAGCAGCTTTGCCGGGACAGGCTACGAGCAGTACTTC,CASSFAGTGYEQYF